Listed below are T cell receptor beta chains from one sample, sequenced in a study of cytomegalovirus exposure and HLA in healthy donors. TCRdb's copy holds only in-frame clones and misses some; the assay was immunoSEQ multiplex PCR. The data hold about 140,000 clones, with approximately 82% observed a single time. Sequencing was performed on PBMCs. The receptors come from a man aged 30 to 39 in good health and CMV-seropositive. The CDR3 runs from the conserved cysteine through the conserved F or W. Each record gives: V gene, clone size, J gene, D gene, CDR3 DNA, CDR3 protein. A D gene is named only where the DNA matches it firmly. A clone size is listed for some rows: how often the clone was seen (once, few, many), or a class if it is expanded.

v_gene: TRBV12-5
abundance: -
j_gene: TRBJ2-1
d_gene: TRBD2
CDR3nt: TGTGCTAGTGGTTTCCTAGCGGGGAGAAACAATGAGCAGTTCTTC
CDR3aa: CASGFLAGRNNEQFF

v_gene: TRBV28
abundance: -
j_gene: TRBJ2-2
d_gene: -
CDR3nt: TGTGCCAGCAGTTTAGTGAGAAACACCGGGGAGCTGTTTTTT
CDR3aa: CASSLVRNTGELFF

v_gene: TRBV18
abundance: -
j_gene: TRBJ1-2
d_gene: -
CDR3nt: TGTGCCAGCTCACGGGGGGGAACGGATGGCTACACCTTC
CDR3aa: CASSRGGTDGYTF

v_gene: TRBV28
abundance: -
j_gene: TRBJ2-5
d_gene: TRBD1
CDR3nt: TGTGCCAGCACTGACAGGGTGGAGACCCAGTACTTC
CDR3aa: CASTDRVETQYF

v_gene: TRBV5-4
abundance: -
j_gene: TRBJ2-4
d_gene: -
CDR3nt: TGTGCCAGCAGCTTGGGAGCTGGTGTCAAAAACATTCAGTACTTC
CDR3aa: CASSLGAGVKNIQYF

v_gene: TRBV28
abundance: -
j_gene: TRBJ1-5
d_gene: TRBD1
CDR3nt: TGTGCCAGCAGTTTCGACAGGGGCGGTCAGCCCCAGCATTTT
CDR3aa: CASSFDRGGQPQHF

v_gene: TRBV21-1
abundance: -
j_gene: TRBJ2-1
d_gene: -
CDR3nt: TGTGCCAGCAGCAAAGGCGGGACAGGGGGAGGGAATGAGCAGTTCTTC
CDR3aa: CASSKGGTGGGNEQFF

v_gene: TRBV5-4
abundance: -
j_gene: TRBJ2-6
d_gene: TRBD1
CDR3nt: TGTGCCAGCCTCTGGTCAGGGGGCTCTGGGGCCAACGTCCTGACTTTC
CDR3aa: CASLWSGGSGANVLTF

v_gene: TRBV23-1
abundance: -
j_gene: TRBJ2-7
d_gene: -
CDR3nt: TGCGCCAGCAGCCGAGCGGTTTACGAGCAGTACTTC
CDR3aa: CASSRAVYEQYF

v_gene: TRBV13
abundance: -
j_gene: TRBJ2-7
d_gene: TRBD2
CDR3nt: TGTGCCAGCAGCCCGGGGACTAGCGGGACTTACGAGCAGTACTTC
CDR3aa: CASSPGTSGTYEQYF

v_gene: TRBV27
abundance: -
j_gene: TRBJ2-1
d_gene: TRBD1
CDR3nt: TGTGCCAGCAGTATCACCGGGACAGGGGGTTCTGGGCAGTTCTTC
CDR3aa: CASSITGTGGSGQFF

v_gene: TRBV18
abundance: once
j_gene: TRBJ1-2
d_gene: -
CDR3nt: TGTGCCAGCTCACCAGCGGGCAGAAACTATGGCTACACCTTC
CDR3aa: CASSPAGRNYGYTF

v_gene: TRBV19
abundance: -
j_gene: TRBJ2-7
d_gene: TRBD1
CDR3nt: TGTGCCAGTAGTAGCGGACAGGCGACCGAGCAGTACTTC
CDR3aa: CASSSGQATEQYF

v_gene: TRBV11-2
abundance: -
j_gene: TRBJ2-2
d_gene: TRBD2
CDR3nt: TGTGCCAGCAGCCCCCGACTAGCGGGAGGTACTTGGGCCGGGGAGCTGTTTTTT
CDR3aa: CASSPRLAGGTWAGELFF

v_gene: TRBV30
abundance: -
j_gene: TRBJ1-6
d_gene: TRBD1
CDR3nt: TGTGCCTGGAGTGTTCTAAGGACAGGGAATTCACCCCTCCACTTT
CDR3aa: CAWSVLRTGNSPLHF

v_gene: TRBV9
abundance: -
j_gene: TRBJ1-2
d_gene: TRBD1
CDR3nt: TGTGCCAGCAGCGTACAAGACAGGGGGACTAACTATGGCTACACCTTC
CDR3aa: CASSVQDRGTNYGYTF

v_gene: TRBV4-1
abundance: -
j_gene: TRBJ1-4
d_gene: -
CDR3nt: TGCGCCAGCAGTACCCCCCCCAGGGGCTCAGGGGAAAAACTGTTTTTT
CDR3aa: CASSTPPRGSGEKLFF

v_gene: TRBV6-1
abundance: -
j_gene: TRBJ2-3
d_gene: TRBD2
CDR3nt: TGTGCCAGCAGTGAAGTGGGCGGGGGGGCCCCCACAGATACGCAGTATTTT
CDR3aa: CASSEVGGGAPTDTQYF

v_gene: TRBV6-1
abundance: -
j_gene: TRBJ1-3
d_gene: -
CDR3nt: TGTGCCAGCAACCTGGGACTGAACTCTGGAAACACCATATATTTT
CDR3aa: CASNLGLNSGNTIYF

v_gene: TRBV6-5
abundance: -
j_gene: TRBJ2-1
d_gene: TRBD2
CDR3nt: TGTGCCAGCAGTGCGCGACTAGCGGGCTATGAGCAGTTCTTC
CDR3aa: CASSARLAGYEQFF

v_gene: TRBV5-4
abundance: -
j_gene: TRBJ1-2
d_gene: -
CDR3nt: TGTGCCAGCAGCTTCGAATGGGAGGAGGCTGGCTACACCTTC
CDR3aa: CASSFEWEEAGYTF

v_gene: TRBV19
abundance: -
j_gene: TRBJ1-5
d_gene: -
CDR3nt: TGTGCCAGTAGTATACAGGGCGGCAATCAGCCCCAGCATTTT
CDR3aa: CASSIQGGNQPQHF

v_gene: TRBV11-3
abundance: -
j_gene: TRBJ2-5
d_gene: TRBD1
CDR3nt: TGTGCCAGCAGCTTAGTAACAGGGGTGCAAGAGACCCAGTACTTC
CDR3aa: CASSLVTGVQETQYF

v_gene: TRBV5-7
abundance: -
j_gene: TRBJ1-5
d_gene: -
CDR3nt: TGTGCCAGCAGCTTGGACAGGGTAGGGAATCAGCCCCAGCATTTT
CDR3aa: CASSLDRVGNQPQHF

v_gene: TRBV5-1
abundance: -
j_gene: TRBJ2-4
d_gene: -
CDR3nt: TGCGCCAGCAGCTTGGAACCTCCTAGCCACATTCAGTACTTC
CDR3aa: CASSLEPPSHIQYF

v_gene: TRBV7-9
abundance: -
j_gene: TRBJ2-1
d_gene: TRBD1
CDR3nt: TGTGCCAGCAGCCACGAGGGGACAGGGTATTTGGCTGAGCAGTTCTTC
CDR3aa: CASSHEGTGYLAEQFF

v_gene: TRBV7-9
abundance: -
j_gene: TRBJ2-7
d_gene: TRBD2
CDR3nt: TGTGCCAGCAGCCCCAACCCCTGGACTAGCGGGAGTGTTCGGTGGCAGTACTTC
CDR3aa: CASSPNPWTSGSVRWQYF

v_gene: TRBV7-6
abundance: once
j_gene: TRBJ2-7
d_gene: TRBD2
CDR3nt: TGTGCCAGCAGCCAAGCGGGGGGGACATCCTACGAGCAGTACTTC
CDR3aa: CASSQAGGTSYEQYF

v_gene: TRBV19
abundance: -
j_gene: TRBJ2-1
d_gene: TRBD2
CDR3nt: TGTGCCAGCGCCGGGACTACATACAATGAGCAGTTCTTC
CDR3aa: CASAGTTYNEQFF

v_gene: TRBV28
abundance: -
j_gene: TRBJ2-7
d_gene: TRBD2
CDR3nt: TGTGCCAGCAGCCCACTGGGACTAGCGGGAAGTATCTACGAGCAGTACTTC
CDR3aa: CASSPLGLAGSIYEQYF

v_gene: TRBV6-5
abundance: -
j_gene: TRBJ2-7
d_gene: TRBD2
CDR3nt: TGTGCCAGCAGTTATGGGGGGGGGACCTACGAGCAGTACTTC
CDR3aa: CASSYGGGTYEQYF

v_gene: TRBV25-1
abundance: -
j_gene: TRBJ1-2
d_gene: -
CDR3nt: TGTGCCAGCAGTGCGGGGGAGTTTGGCTACACCTTC
CDR3aa: CASSAGEFGYTF

v_gene: TRBV18
abundance: -
j_gene: TRBJ2-3
d_gene: -
CDR3nt: TGTGCCAGCTCACCGTCTCAGGACACAGATACGCAGTATTTT
CDR3aa: CASSPSQDTDTQYF

v_gene: TRBV9
abundance: once
j_gene: TRBJ1-1
d_gene: TRBD1
CDR3nt: TGTGCCAGCACCGGGACAGGGGAGACTGAAGCTTTCTTT
CDR3aa: CASTGTGETEAFF

v_gene: TRBV13
abundance: -
j_gene: TRBJ2-1
d_gene: TRBD2
CDR3nt: TGTGCCAGCAGCTTAGGTGCGGCTAGCGGCTACAATGAGCAGTTCTTC
CDR3aa: CASSLGAASGYNEQFF

v_gene: TRBV7-3
abundance: once
j_gene: TRBJ2-5
d_gene: -
CDR3nt: TGTGCCAGCAGCCCCTGGGGGGGCAGGGGCGGATGGGAGACCCAGTACTTC
CDR3aa: CASSPWGGRGGWETQYF